This T cell receptor beta chain emerged from a study of graft-versus-host responses after intestinal transplantation. Overall study: Multivisceral, liver-intestinal, or isolated intestinal grafts went to recipients. Induction using anti-thymocyte globulin, followed by tacrolimus and steroids for about 3 years, was given to all recipients. Study results and caveats: Graft-donor T cell macrochimerism in patients accompanied high graft-versus-host to host-versus-graft clonal ratios in allografts. Recipient marrow showed GvH clones, some seen first in ileum or blood.

Notes on this clone: Its matching antigen is unknown.

Data came from immunoSEQ multiplex PCR; TCRdb stores just in-frame clones and leaves some out. This table has about 90,000 clones, over 85% appearing once. Germline V CDR1 and CDR2: SGHTA, FQGNSA. The CDR3 totals 16 residues. V lost 5 bases and J lost 5; bases outside the gene matches: 12. The material sequenced was unstimulated CD8+ T cells sorted from spleen or lymph node cells, taken before intestinal transplant. This TCR was recovered from a human donor who received an intestinal transplant. The rearrangement joins TRBV7-2 to TRBJ2-7, with 10 nucleotides matching TRBD1. The CDR3 bases are TGTGCCAGCAGCCTAACTTTGGGACAGGGGTTTGACGAGCAGTACTTC. As protein: CASSLTLGQGFDEQYF.